These 31 T cell receptor beta chains originate from one sample sequenced in a study of blood T cell repertoires in COVID-19. Libraries were prepared by immunoSEQ multiplex PCR; TCRdb keeps only in-frame clonotypes and omits some of them. The sample contains some 57,000 clones, 82% of which appear only once. Sequences were obtained from peripheral blood. Source of these receptors: a man older than 75 with COVID-19, enrolled during active disease.

This clone was recorded only once. The genes are TRBV24-1 and TRBJ2-2; 7 bases fit TRBD1. CDR1 and CDR2 (germline): KGHDR, SFDVKD. The J segment lost 3 bases and the V segment lost 7 bases, leaving 7 bases of the junction unmatched. This CDR3 contains 15 residues. CDR3 loop: CATSPPGGYTGELFF. The CDR3 DNA reads TGTGCCACCAGCCCACCAGGGGGTTACACCGGGGAGCTGTTTTTT.

This chain links TRBV9 with TRBJ1-1; TRBD1 agrees at 9 bases. Germline V lookup: CDR1 SGDLS, CDR2 YYNGEE. V lost 3 bases, J lost 6 bases, and 3 bases stayed unmatched. This CDR3 is built from 13 residues. The CDR3 DNA sequence: TGTGCCAGCAGCGGGGGGGACAGGGCTGAAGCTTTCTTT. It encodes CASSGGDRAEAFF.

CDR3 loop: CASSLGVGGARLVEQFF. The CDR3 nucleotides are TGTGCCAGCAGCTTAGGAGTAGGGGGGGCTCGCCTGGTTGAGCAGTTCTTC. V gene TRBV11-2 combines with J gene TRBJ2-1; D is possibly TRBD2 (7 bases). The CDR3 contains 17 residues. Trimming cost V 1 base and J 9 bases, with 22 bases left between them. CDR1 is SGHAT and CDR2 is FQNNGV in the germline V gene.

The chain combines TRBV5-1 with TRBJ1-6; D not certain. V lost 4 bases to trimming and J lost 3 bases, with 11 bases between them. This CDR3 is built from 15 residues. The germline V gene has CDR1 SGHRS and CDR2 YFSETQ. CDR3 protein: CASSVDIVYNSPLHF. The CDR3 DNA sequence: TGCGCCAGCAGCGTCGACATAGTCTATAATTCACCCCTCCACTTT. The full variable domain, in which reference TRBV5-1 and TRBJ1-6 provide the parts outside the CDR3, is KAGVTQTPRYLIKTRGQQVTLSCSPISGHRSVSWYQQTPGQGLQFLFEYFSETQRNKGNFPGRFSGRQFSNSRSEMNVSTLELGDSALYLCASSVDIVYNSPLHFGNGTRLTVT.

The chain uses TRBV30 and TRBJ1-4; tentative D call: TRBD1 (6 bases). The germline V gene has CDR1 GTSNPN and CDR2 SVGIG (reference sequence). The CDR3 has 18 residues. V gave up 4 bases and J gave up 0 bases, with 21 bases separating them. The CDR3 region is CAWTEEDSLEATNEKLFF. DNA for the CDR3: TGTGCCTGGACCGAGGAGGACAGTCTTGAAGCAACTAATGAAAAACTGTTTTTT.

The chain is built from TRBV4-3 and TRBJ2-2; 12 bases are shared with TRBD2. V dropped 1 base and J dropped 5; count of bases not matched to a gene: 8. The length of the CDR3 is 18 residues. Per the germline V gene, CDR1 is LGHNA and CDR2 is YSLEER. This CDR3 reads CASSQGSRTSGDTGELFF. The CDR3 DNA sequence: TGCGCCAGCAGCCAAGGTAGTAGGACTAGCGGGGATACCGGGGAGCTGTTTTTT.

This clone was detected a few times. This chain links TRBV5-1 with TRBJ1-3; D gene uncertain. The ends were cut back, 3 bases at V and 8 bases at J, with 9 bases in the middle. Germline loops: CDR1 SGHRS, CDR2 YFSETQ. The CDR3 sequence is 12 residues long. Here the CDR3 DNA reads TGCGCCAGCAGCTCAACTACGGACACCATATATTTT. It is translated as CASSSTTDTIYF.

V and J are TRBV7-9 and TRBJ1-3; 9 nucleotides agree with TRBD1. Germline loops: CDR1 SEHNR, CDR2 FQNEAQ (reference sequence). Germline trimming cut 3 bases from V and 0 bases from J; bases unmatched to any gene: 6. This CDR3 is 17 amino acids long. DNA for the CDR3: TGTGCCAGCAGCTTCGGACAGGGGTTTGGCTCTGGAAACACCATATATTTT. Translated, it gives CASSFGQGFGSGNTIYF. The full variable domain, in which reference TRBV7-9 and TRBJ1-3 provide the parts outside the CDR3, is DTGVSQNPRHKITKRGQNVTFRCDPISEHNRLYWYRQTLGQGPEFLTYFQNEAQLEKSRLLSDRFSAERPKGSFSTLEIQRTEQGDSAMYLCASSFGQGFGSGNTIYFGEGSWLTVV.

The chain links TRBV2 to TRBJ1-1; no clear D. The germline V gene encodes CDR1 SNHLY and CDR2 FYNNEI. Trimming took 3 bases from V and 6 from J, leaving 5 bases between them. The CDR3 is 11 amino acids. Here the CDR3 reads CASSDRPEAFF. The CDR3 region has the DNA TGTGCCAGCAGTGACAGGCCTGAAGCTTTCTTT.

The gene calls are TRBV6-2 or TRBV6-3 and TRBJ1-4, with unresolved D. The germline V gene encodes CDR1 MNHEY and CDR2 SVGEGT. The V end lost 6 bases, the J end lost 3 bases, and 11 bases lay between the germline ends. This CDR3 has 14 amino acids. The CDR3 loop reads CASSSGSSNEKLFF. The CDR3 DNA is TGTGCCAGCAGCTCGGGGAGCTCTAATGAAAAACTGTTTTTT.

The chain couples TRBV5-4 to TRBJ2-2; TRBD2 matches at 8 bases. This CDR3 has 15 residues. Germline values: CDR1 SGHNT, CDR2 YYREEE (reference sequence). The J segment lost 6 bases and the V segment lost 5 bases, leaving 9 bases of the junction unmatched. The CDR3 reads CASRSQRERAGELFF. In DNA form, the CDR3 reads TGTGCCAGCAGGAGCCAGCGGGAGAGAGCCGGGGAGCTGTTTTTT.

The chain recombines TRBV29-1 with TRBJ2-3; D not certain. V was shortened by 0 bases and J by 0 bases, with 7 bases between the two germline ends. The CDR3 loop spans 14 amino acids. From germline, CDR1 is SQVTM and CDR2 ANQGSEA. CDR3 residues: CSVEDPRSTDTQYF. The CDR3 DNA reads as TGCAGCGTTGAAGATCCCAGGAGCACAGATACGCAGTATTTT.

The CDR3 region is CASSLDIQGGQHF. In nucleotides, the CDR3 is TGTGCCAGCAGCTTAGATATCCAGGGGGGCCAGCATTTT. This chain links TRBV11-2 with TRBJ1-5; 7 positions agree with TRBD1. There are 13 residues in the CDR3. Trimming removed 0 bases from V and 12 bases from J; junction bases left unmatched: 5. CDR1 and CDR2 from the germline V gene are SGHAT and FQNNGV. The full variable domain, rest sourced from reference TRBV11-2 and TRBJ1-5, is EAGVAQSPRYKIIEKRQSVAFWCNPISGHATLYWYQQILGQGPKLLIQFQNNGVVDDSQLPKDRFSAERLKGVDSTLKIQPAKLEDSAVYLCASSLDIQGGQHFGDGTRLSIL.

V usage is TRBV20-1 and J usage is TRBJ1-5, with D uncertain. Germline CDR1 DFQATT, CDR2 SNEGSKA (reference sequence). The CDR3 has 14 amino acids. V shed 3 bases and J shed 3 bases, with 12 bases lying between them. The DNA for the CDR3 is TGCAGTGCTAGTCGGGGAGTGAACAATCAGCCCCAGCATTTT. Translation: CSASRGVNNQPQHF.

The chain employs TRBV29-1 and TRBJ1-1; no firm D call. The CDR3 sequence is 12 residues long. Looked up from germline, CDR1 is SQVTM and CDR2 is ANQGSEA. V gave up 3 bases and J gave up 0 bases, with 5 bases separating them. The CDR3 DNA sequence: TGCAGCGTTGAGAGGATGAACACTGAAGCTTTCTTT. Encoded protein: CSVERMNTEAFF.

CDR3 in amino acids: CASSPRAGADNEQFF. The CDR3 DNA reads as TGTGCCAGCTCACCTCGGGCAGGGGCCGACAATGAGCAGTTCTTC. This chain connects TRBV18 to TRBJ2-1; tentative D call: TRBD1 (6 bases). V shed 3 bases and J shed 5 bases, with 14 bases lying between them. CDR1 and CDR2 (germline): KGHSH, LQKENI. The CDR3 extends over 15 amino acids.

The CDR3 reads CASSQAGRGHSYEQYF. CDR3 coding DNA: TGTGCCAGCAGCCAAGCTGGTAGGGGCCACTCCTACGAGCAGTACTTC. This rearrangement joins TRBV3-1 (or the pseudogene TRBV3-2) to TRBJ2-7; D might be TRBD1 (5 bases). The CDR3 is 16 amino acids. Trimming removed 1 base from V and 0 bases from J, with 13 bases in between. Germline CDR1 reads LGHDT; CDR2 reads YNNKEL (reference sequence).

The genes are TRBV4-2 and TRBJ2-3; D might be TRBD2 (6 bases). The CDR3 totals 16 residues. CDR1 LGHNA and CDR2 YNFKEQ come from the germline V gene. Deletions cut 1 base from V and 4 bases from J, with 15 bases between. CDR3 protein: CASSQVVRGNADTQYF. The CDR3 nucleotides read TGTGCCAGCAGCCAAGTTGTGCGGGGCAACGCAGATACGCAGTATTTT.

In this sample, this clone turned up a few times. The chain links TRBV6-6 to TRBJ1-3, with D perhaps TRBD1 (5 bases). The CDR3 runs to 15 residues. Germline assignment: CDR1 MNHNY and CDR2 SVGAGI (reference sequence). The germline V and J ends were trimmed by 0 bases and 4 bases, with 10 bases remaining between them. The CDR3 reads CASSYSSWTGNTIYF. The CDR3 region has the DNA TGTGCCAGCAGTTACTCCTCTTGGACAGGAAACACCATATATTTT.

This chain connects TRBV20-1 to TRBJ1-1; TRBD1 is a possible D gene (5 bases). From germline, CDR1 is DFQATT and CDR2 SNEGSKA (reference sequence). This CDR3 has 11 amino acids. V was clipped by 5 bases and J by 7 bases, with 11 bases between them. CDR3 DNA: TGCAGTGCTCCCCAGGGTGTTGAAGCTTTCTTT. Amino acid sequence: CSAPQGVEAFF.

This clone showed up just a few times. The chain links TRBV10-1 to TRBJ2-2, with D possibly being TRBD1 (6 bases). Looked up from germline, CDR1 is WNHNN and CDR2 is SYGVQD (reference sequence). V was trimmed by 3 bases and J by 1 base, leaving 9 bases between them. The CDR3 loop spans 15 amino acids. In DNA form, the CDR3 reads TGCGCCAGCAGTGATGGACAGCGGAACACCGGGGAGCTGTTTTTT. It yields the protein CASSDGQRNTGELFF.

This clone was observed a single time. The genes are TRBV4-1 and TRBJ2-2; TRBD2 matches 9 bases. This CDR3 has 17 residues. Losses at the gene ends were 4 bases for V and 4 bases for J; bases not matched to a gene: 10. Germline lookup yields CDR1 MGHRA and CDR2 YSYEKL. The DNA of the CDR3 is TGCGCCAGCAGCCTTAAACTTAGCGGGGGCACCACCGGGGAGCTGTTTTTT. Translated: CASSLKLSGGTTGELFF.

This chain connects TRBV4-3 to TRBJ1-6; 9 bases align to TRBD1. Per the germline V gene, CDR1 is LGHNA and CDR2 is YSLEER. This CDR3 contains 15 residues. V shed 1 base, J shed 14 bases, and the junction held 9 bases outside the gene matches. CDR3 nucleotide sequence: TGCGCCAGCAGCCAAGGCGACAGGGGGAGGATGGCCCTCCACTTT. Amino acids: CASSQGDRGRMALHF.

The J gene is TRBJ1-3, the V gene TRBV5-5; tentative D call: TRBD1 (5 bases). This CDR3 region has 16 residues. Germline CDR1 reads SGHKS; CDR2 reads YYEKEE (reference sequence). Trimming shortened V by 1 base and J by 0 bases, and 11 bases separated the two germline ends. CDR3 in DNA: TGTGCCAGCAGCTTGTACAGGAGAATCTCTGGAAACACCATATATTTT. Translated, it gives CASSLYRRISGNTIYF.

This rearrangement joins TRBV4-3 to TRBJ1-2; D is ambiguous. The CDR3 is 13 residues long. Between the trimmed V and J ends, which lost 5 bases and 4 bases, there was a span of 11 bases. CDR1 and CDR2 from the germline V gene are LGHNA and YSLEER. The CDR3 spells CASSRSAVYGYTF. The CDR3 DNA is TGCGCCAGCAGCAGAAGCGCTGTCTATGGCTACACCTTC.

The chain links TRBV6-5 to TRBJ2-7, with 7 positions matching TRBD2. Germline CDR1 is MNHEY and CDR2 is SVGAGI. V lost 3 bases to trimming and J lost 6 bases; unmatched junction nucleotides: 5. The CDR3 length is 13 residues. CDR3 nucleotide sequence: TGTGCCAGCAGTTATTTACCGGGGGGCGAGCAGTACGTC. Translated: CASSYLPGGEQYV.

The chain has TRBV11-2 and TRBJ2-2; D is ambiguous. Germline CDR1 reads SGHAT; CDR2 reads FQNNGV. CDR3 size: 13 residues. V was cut by 5 bases and J by 4 bases, with 8 bases left in between. Written as DNA, the CDR3 is TGTGCCAGCAGCCCGCGTGCCACCGGGGAGCTGTTTTTT. It encodes CASSPRATGELFF.

CDR3 DNA sequence: TGTGCCAGCAGTCGAACTAGCGGGGGGGCCTACGAGCAGTACTTC. Protein sequence: CASSRTSGGAYEQYF. The rearrangement links TRBV6-5 to TRBJ2-7; TRBD2 agrees at 13 bases. CDR3 size: 15 residues. Trimming removed 5 bases from V and 2 bases from J; junction bases left unmatched: 3. Germline CDR1 MNHEY, CDR2 SVGAGI.

In its sample, this clone was seen a few times. The chain couples TRBV3-1 (or the pseudogene TRBV3-2) to TRBJ1-2; 10 bases fit TRBD1. The V and J ends lost 2 bases and 2 bases, in that order; junction bases with no gene match: 2. CDR3 length: 15 residues. Germline V lookup: CDR1 LGHDT, CDR2 YNNKEL (reference sequence). DNA of the CDR3: TGTGCCAGCAGCCAATGGGGACAGGGGAACTATGGCTACACCTTC. Translated, it gives CASSQWGQGNYGYTF.

The chain is built from TRBV5-1 and TRBJ2-1; the match to TRBD2 covers 8 bases. CDR1 and CDR2 (germline): SGHRS, YFSETQ. The CDR3 runs 20 residues. The V segment lost 0 bases and the J segment 0 bases; nucleotides outside the gene matches: 14. CDR3 protein: CASSLAFSGVGPPSYNEQFF. CDR3 DNA sequence: TGCGCCAGCAGCTTGGCTTTTAGCGGGGTGGGGCCCCCCTCCTACAATGAGCAGTTCTTC.

The genes are TRBV19 and TRBJ1-2; tentatively, D is TRBD1 (5 bases). CDR1 is LNHDA, CDR2 SQIVND, per germline (reference sequence). The CDR3 spans 13 residues. Trimming took off 7 bases at V and 3 bases at J, with 12 bases between the two ends. In nucleotides, the CDR3 is TGTGCCAGTACAGGGCGTCGGGACTATGGCTACACCTTC. This translates into CASTGRRDYGYTF.